The following is a T cell receptor beta chain sequence with its context. Its antigen is unknown. CDR3 size: 14 residues. The V and J ends lost 11 bases and 3 bases respectively, with 17 bases between them. Germline CDR1 LGHNT, CDR2 FRNRAP. The data are from a study of T cell responses to AZD1222 COVID-19 vaccine. General study points: White British donors predominated, females outnumbered males, and clonal diversity was possibly underestimated.

Method: immunoSEQ multiplex PCR; TCRdb's copy keeps in-frame clones and lacks some. The repertoire holds under 150,000 clones, with roughly 93% as singletons. This receptor was identified in an adult who received the AZD1222 COVID-19 vaccine. The chain employs TRBV12-5 and TRBJ1-5, with TRBD1 as a possible D gene (6 bases). The sample consisted of peripheral blood, taken 28 days after the second AZD1222 dose. The CDR3 DNA reads as TGTGCTGCGGGCCGGGGGGGCCTCAATCAGCCCCAGCATTTT. Protein sequence: CAAGRGGLNQPQHF.